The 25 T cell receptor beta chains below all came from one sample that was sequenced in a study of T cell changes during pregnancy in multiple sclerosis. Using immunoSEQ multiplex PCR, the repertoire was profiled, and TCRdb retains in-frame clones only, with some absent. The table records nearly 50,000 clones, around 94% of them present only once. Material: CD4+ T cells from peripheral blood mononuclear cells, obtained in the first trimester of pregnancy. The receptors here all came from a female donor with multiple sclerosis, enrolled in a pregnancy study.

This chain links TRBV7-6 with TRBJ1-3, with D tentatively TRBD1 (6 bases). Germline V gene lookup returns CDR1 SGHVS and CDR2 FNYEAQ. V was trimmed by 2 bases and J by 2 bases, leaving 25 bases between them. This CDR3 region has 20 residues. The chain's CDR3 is CASSLREGTGRILPGNTIYF. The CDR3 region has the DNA TGTGCCAGCAGCTTACGAGAAGGTACAGGGCGAATTCTTCCTGGAAACACCATATATTTT. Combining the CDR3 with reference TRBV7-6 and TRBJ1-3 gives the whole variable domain GAGVSQSPRYKVTKRGQDVALRCDPISGHVSLYWYRQALGQGPEFLTYFNYEAQQDKSGLPNDRFSAERPEGSISTLTIQRTEQRDSAMYRCASSLREGTGRILPGNTIYFGEGSWLTVV.

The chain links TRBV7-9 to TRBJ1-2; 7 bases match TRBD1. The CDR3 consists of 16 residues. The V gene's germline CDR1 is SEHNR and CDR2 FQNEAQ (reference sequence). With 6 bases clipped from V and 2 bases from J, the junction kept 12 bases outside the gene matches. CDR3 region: CASRPPPTGANYGYTF. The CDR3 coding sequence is TGTGCCAGCAGACCACCCCCCACAGGGGCGAACTATGGCTACACCTTC.

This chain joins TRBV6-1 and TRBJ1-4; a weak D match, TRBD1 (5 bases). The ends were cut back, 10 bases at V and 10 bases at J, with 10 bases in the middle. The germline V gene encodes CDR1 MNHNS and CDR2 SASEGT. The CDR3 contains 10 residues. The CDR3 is CATHDRKLFF. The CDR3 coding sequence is TGTGCCACCCATGACAGAAAACTGTTTTTT.

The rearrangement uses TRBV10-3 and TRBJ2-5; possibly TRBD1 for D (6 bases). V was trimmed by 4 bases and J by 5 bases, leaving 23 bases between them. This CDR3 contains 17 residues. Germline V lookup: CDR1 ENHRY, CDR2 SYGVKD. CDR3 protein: CAISGHQGKVQEETQYF. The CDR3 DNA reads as TGTGCCATCAGTGGCCACCAGGGGAAGGTCCAGGAGGAGACCCAGTACTTC.

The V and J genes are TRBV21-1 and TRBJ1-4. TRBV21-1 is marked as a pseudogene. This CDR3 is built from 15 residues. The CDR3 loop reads CAPAADEATNEKLFF. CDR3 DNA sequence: TGTGCCCCGGCGGCAGACGAGGCAACTAATGAAAAACTGTTTTTT.

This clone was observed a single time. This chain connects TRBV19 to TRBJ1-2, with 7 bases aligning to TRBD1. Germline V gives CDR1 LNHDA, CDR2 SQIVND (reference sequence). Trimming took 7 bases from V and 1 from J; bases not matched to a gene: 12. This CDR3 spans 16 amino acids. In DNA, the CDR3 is TGTGCCAGTACCCGATTAGAGGGGGCGGGTAACTATGGCTACACCTTC. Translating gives CASTRLEGAGNYGYTF.

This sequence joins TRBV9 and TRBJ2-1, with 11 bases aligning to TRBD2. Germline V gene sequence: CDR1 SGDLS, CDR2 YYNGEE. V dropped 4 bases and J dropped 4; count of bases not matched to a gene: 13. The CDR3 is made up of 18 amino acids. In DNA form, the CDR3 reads TGTGCCAGCAGCATTGGACTAGCGGGCCCGAATCTATACAATGAGCAGTTCTTC. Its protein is CASSIGLAGPNLYNEQFF.

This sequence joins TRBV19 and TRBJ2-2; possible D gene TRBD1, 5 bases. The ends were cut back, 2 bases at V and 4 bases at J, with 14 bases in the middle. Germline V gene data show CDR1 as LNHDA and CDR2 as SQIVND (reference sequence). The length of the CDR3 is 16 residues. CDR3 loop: CASSIIRVTGTGELFF. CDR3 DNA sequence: TGTGCCAGTAGTATAATCCGGGTAACAGGCACCGGGGAGCTGTTTTTT.

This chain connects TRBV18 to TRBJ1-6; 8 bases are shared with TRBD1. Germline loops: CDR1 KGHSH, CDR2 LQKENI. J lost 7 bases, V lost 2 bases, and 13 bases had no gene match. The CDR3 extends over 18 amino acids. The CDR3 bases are TGTGCCAGCTCACCATCGGTCCTGAGGACAGGGTCAAATTCACCCCTCCACTTT. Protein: CASSPSVLRTGSNSPLHF.

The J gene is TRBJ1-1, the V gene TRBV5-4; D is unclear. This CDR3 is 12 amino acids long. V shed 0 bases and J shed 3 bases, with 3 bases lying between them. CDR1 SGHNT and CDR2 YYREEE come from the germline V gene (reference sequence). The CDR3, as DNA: TGTGCCAGCAGCTTGGCGGACACTGAAGCTTTCTTT. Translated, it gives CASSLADTEAFF.

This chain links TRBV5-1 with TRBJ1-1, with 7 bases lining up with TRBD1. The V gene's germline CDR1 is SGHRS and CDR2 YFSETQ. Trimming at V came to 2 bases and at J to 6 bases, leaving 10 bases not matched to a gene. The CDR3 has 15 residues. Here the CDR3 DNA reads TGCGCCAGCAGCTTAGTAGACAGGGATGGGTCTGAAGCTTTCTTT. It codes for CASSLVDRDGSEAFF.

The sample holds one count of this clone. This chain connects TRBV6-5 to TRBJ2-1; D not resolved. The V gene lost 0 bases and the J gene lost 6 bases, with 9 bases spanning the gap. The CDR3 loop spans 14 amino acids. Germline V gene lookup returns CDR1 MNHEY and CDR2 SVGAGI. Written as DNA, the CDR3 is TGTGCCAGCAGTTACTCTGGGCTGATCAATGAGCAGTTCTTC. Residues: CASSYSGLINEQFF.

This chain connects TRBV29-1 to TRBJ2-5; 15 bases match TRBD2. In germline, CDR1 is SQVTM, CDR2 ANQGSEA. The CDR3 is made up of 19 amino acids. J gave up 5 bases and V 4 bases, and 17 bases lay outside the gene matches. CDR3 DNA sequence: TGCAGCGTTGCTCGCCGCCTCGGACTAGCGGGGGGGCCCCCGGAGACCCAGTACTTC. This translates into CSVARRLGLAGGPPETQYF.

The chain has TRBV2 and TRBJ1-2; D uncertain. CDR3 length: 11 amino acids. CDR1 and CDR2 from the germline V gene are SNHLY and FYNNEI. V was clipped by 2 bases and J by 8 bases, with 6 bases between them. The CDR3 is CASSEYGGYTF. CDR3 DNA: TGTGCCAGCAGTGAATACGGGGGCTACACCTTC.

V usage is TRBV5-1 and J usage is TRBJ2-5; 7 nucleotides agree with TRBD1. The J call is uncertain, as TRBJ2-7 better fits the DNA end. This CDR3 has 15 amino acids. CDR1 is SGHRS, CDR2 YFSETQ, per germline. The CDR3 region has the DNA TGCGCCAGCAGCGTCACCGGGACAGCCTCCTACGAGCAGTACTTC. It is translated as CASSVTGTASYEQYF.

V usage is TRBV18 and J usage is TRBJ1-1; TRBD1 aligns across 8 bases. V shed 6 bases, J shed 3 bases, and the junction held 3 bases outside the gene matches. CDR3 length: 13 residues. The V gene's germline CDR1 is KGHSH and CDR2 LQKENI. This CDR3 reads CASSATGDTEAFF. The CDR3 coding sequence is TGTGCCAGCTCCGCGACAGGGGACACTGAAGCTTTCTTT.

This CDR3 reads CASSESLTSGGNNEQFF. The CDR3, as DNA: TGCGCCAGCAGTGAGTCTCTAACTAGCGGGGGCAACAATGAGCAGTTCTTC. J is TRBJ2-1 and V is TRBV10-2, with TRBD2 matching over 11 bases. V shed 0 bases, J shed 5 bases, and the junction held 6 bases outside the gene matches. The germline V gene has CDR1 WSHSY and CDR2 SAAADI. The CDR3 sequence is 17 residues long.

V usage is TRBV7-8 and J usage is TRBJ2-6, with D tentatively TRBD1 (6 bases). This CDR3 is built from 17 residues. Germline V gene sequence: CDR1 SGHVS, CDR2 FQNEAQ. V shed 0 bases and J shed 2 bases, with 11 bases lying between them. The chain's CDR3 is CASSLAPGQPGANVLTF. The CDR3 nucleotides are TGTGCCAGCAGCTTAGCGCCGGGACAACCTGGGGCCAACGTCCTGACTTTC.

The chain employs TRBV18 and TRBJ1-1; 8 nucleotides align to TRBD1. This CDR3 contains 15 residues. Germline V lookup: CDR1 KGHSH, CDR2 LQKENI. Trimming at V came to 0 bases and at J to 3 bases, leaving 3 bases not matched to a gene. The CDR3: CASSPPGQADTEAFF. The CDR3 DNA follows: TGTGCCAGCTCACCACCGGGACAGGCCGACACTGAAGCTTTCTTT.

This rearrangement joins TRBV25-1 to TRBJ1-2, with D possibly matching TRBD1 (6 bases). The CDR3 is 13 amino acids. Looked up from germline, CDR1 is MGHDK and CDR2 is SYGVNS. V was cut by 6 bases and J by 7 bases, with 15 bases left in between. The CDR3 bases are TGTGCCAGCAGCCCCGCAGGGGTAGGTGGCTACACCTTC. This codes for CASSPAGVGGYTF.

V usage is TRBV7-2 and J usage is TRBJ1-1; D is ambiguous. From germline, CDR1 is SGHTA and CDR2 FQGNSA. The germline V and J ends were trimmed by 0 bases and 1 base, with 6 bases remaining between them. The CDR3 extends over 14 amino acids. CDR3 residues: CASSLATGNTEAFF. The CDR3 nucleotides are TGTGCCAGCAGCTTAGCGACTGGGAACACTGAAGCTTTCTTT. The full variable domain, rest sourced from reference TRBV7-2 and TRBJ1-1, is GAGVSQSPSNKVTEKGKDVELRCDPISGHTALYWYRQSLGQGLEFLIYFQGNSAPDKSGLPSDRFSAERTGGSVSTLTIQRTQQEDSAVYLCASSLATGNTEAFFGQGTRLTVV.

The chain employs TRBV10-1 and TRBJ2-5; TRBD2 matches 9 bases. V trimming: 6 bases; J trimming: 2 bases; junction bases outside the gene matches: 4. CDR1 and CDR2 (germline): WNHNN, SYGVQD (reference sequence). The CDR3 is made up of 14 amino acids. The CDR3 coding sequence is TGCGCCAGCAGCCCTGGACTAGCGCAAGAGACCCAGTACTTC. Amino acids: CASSPGLAQETQYF.

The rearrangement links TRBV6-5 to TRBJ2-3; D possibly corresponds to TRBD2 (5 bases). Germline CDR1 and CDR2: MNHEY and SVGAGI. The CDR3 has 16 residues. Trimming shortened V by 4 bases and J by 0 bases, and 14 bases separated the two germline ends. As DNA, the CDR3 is TGTGCCAGCAGTTGGATGGCGGGCTTTAGCACAGATACGCAGTATTTT. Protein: CASSWMAGFSTDTQYF.

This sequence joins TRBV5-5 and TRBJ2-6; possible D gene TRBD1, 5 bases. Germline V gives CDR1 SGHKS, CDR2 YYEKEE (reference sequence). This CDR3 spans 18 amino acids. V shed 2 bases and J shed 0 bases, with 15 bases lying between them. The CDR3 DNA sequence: TGTGCCAGCAGCTTTGATGACAGAACACTCTCTGGGGCCAACGTCCTGACTTTC. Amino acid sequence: CASSFDDRTLSGANVLTF.

The CDR3 is CASFYGQGTDTQYF. The CDR3 DNA reads as TGTGCCAGCTTCTACGGACAGGGCACAGATACGCAGTATTTT. This sequence joins TRBV7-9 and TRBJ2-3, with 7 bases matching TRBD1. CDR3 size: 14 residues. CDR1 and CDR2 (germline): SEHNR, FQNEAQ (reference sequence). V shed 8 bases, J shed 1 base, and the junction held 6 bases outside the gene matches.